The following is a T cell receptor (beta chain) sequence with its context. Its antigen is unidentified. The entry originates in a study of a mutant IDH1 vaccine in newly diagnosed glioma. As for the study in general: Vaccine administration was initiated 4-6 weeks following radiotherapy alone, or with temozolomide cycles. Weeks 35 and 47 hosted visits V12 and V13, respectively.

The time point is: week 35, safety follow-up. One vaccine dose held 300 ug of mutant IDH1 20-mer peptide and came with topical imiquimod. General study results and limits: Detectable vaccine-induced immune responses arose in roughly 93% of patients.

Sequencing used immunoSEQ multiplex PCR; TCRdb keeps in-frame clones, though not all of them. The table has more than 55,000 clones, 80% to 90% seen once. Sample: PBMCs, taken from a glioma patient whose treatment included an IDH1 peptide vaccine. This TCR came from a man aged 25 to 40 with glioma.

The CDR3 coding sequence is TGCGCCAGCAGCCAAAGGGGACTAGCGGGGAATACGCAGTATTTT. The encoded protein is CASSQRGLAGNTQYF. The rearrangement uses TRBV4-1 and TRBJ2-3; TRBD2 agrees at 13 bases. The germline V gene encodes CDR1 MGHRA and CDR2 YSYEKL. The CDR3 covers 15 residues. Trimming at V came to 2 bases and at J to 7 bases, leaving 3 bases not matched to a gene.